These 32 T cell receptor beta chains were sequenced from one sample in a study of prognosis after radiotherapy for stage I lung cancer. It was by two-round multiplex PCR that TCR beta CDR3 was amplified from genomic DNA. Gene-specific TRBV and TRBJ primers were used in PCR round one. From the multiplex PCR reads, TCRdb called clonotypes with MiXCR, one entry per CDR3 protein. The table has about 24,000 distinct CDR3 sequences, roughly 40% seen once. The sample was PBMCs, taken before or after stereotactic body radiation therapy (not recorded which). These receptors all come from a donor of 50 years or more with non-small cell lung cancer.

Turning to this clonotype: Since a far larger clone is one base different, this is likely a read error. The chain combines TRBV6-4 with TRBJ1-2; 7 bases agree with TRBD1. Germline lookup yields CDR1 MRHNA and CDR2 SNTAGT. V was clipped by 3 bases and J by 4 bases; unmatched bases: 14. The CDR3 covers 17 residues. The DNA for the CDR3 is TGTGCCAGCAGTGAATTCTCGGTCGGTGACAGGGCCTATGGCTACACCTTC. Protein product: CASSEFSVGDRAYGYTF.

The V and J genes are TRBV12-3 or TRBV12-4 and TRBJ2-5; perhaps TRBD2 as D (5 bases). Trimming shortened V by 8 bases and J by 1 base, and 17 bases separated the two germline ends. The CDR3 contains 15 residues. In nucleotides, the CDR3 is TGTGCCAGCGGTAGTGGGGAGTGGTTCCAAGAGACCCAGTACTTC. Protein product: CASGSGEWFQETQYF.

As for this clonotype: Given a far larger clone just one base away, this is likely a sequencing read error. This sequence joins TRBV7-3 and TRBJ2-4, with 10 bases that match TRBD2. The tail of the sequence fits TRBJ2-1 better, so the J call may be wrong. Germline CDR1 and CDR2: SGHTA and FQGTGA. The CDR3 has 16 residues. The CDR3 region has the DNA TGTGCCAGCAGCTTACCTGCACTAGCGGGATACCATGATCAGTTCTTC. It encodes CASSLPALAGYHDQFF.

This clonotype showed up just a few times. The chain is built from TRBV10-1 and TRBJ2-3; 9 bases map to TRBD1. The germline CDR1 and CDR2 sequences are WNHNN and SYGVQD (reference sequence). The CDR3 extends over 15 amino acids. J was trimmed by 4 bases and V by 3 bases; bases with no gene match: 5. CDR3 sequence: CASSDPRQGADTQYF. The DNA for the CDR3 is TGCGCCAGCAGTGATCCTCGACAGGGGGCAGATACGCAGTATTTT.

The chain recombines TRBV6-2 or TRBV6-3 with TRBJ2-1; 14 bases align to TRBD2. The CDR3 length is 18 residues. The germline V gene has CDR1 MNHEY and CDR2 SVGEGT. Trimming at V came to 7 bases and at J to 1 base, leaving 9 bases not matched to a gene. The CDR3 spells CASTHSGLAGDSYNEQFF. DNA of the CDR3: TGTGCCAGCACCCACTCGGGACTAGCGGGGGATTCCTACAATGAGCAGTTCTTC.

Many counts were recorded for this clonotype. The chain recombines TRBV19 with TRBJ2-1; D is undetermined. The CDR3 contains 12 residues. The V and J ends lost 3 bases and 13 bases respectively, with 13 bases between them. The germline V gene encodes CDR1 LNHDA and CDR2 SQIVND (reference sequence). The CDR3 DNA is TGTGCCAGTAGTATTAGGTATTCGGATCAGTTCTTC. Protein product: CASSIRYSDQFF.

As regards this clonotype: A read error may be the cause here, since a much bigger clone is one base away. This chain uses TRBV7-2 with TRBJ1-4; no clear D. The germline V gene encodes CDR1 SGHTA and CDR2 FQGNSA. V was pared by 11 bases and J by 5 bases, with 12 bases between. The CDR3 is 12 residues long. CDR3 in amino acids: CASCRLNEKLFF. CDR3 in DNA: TGTGCCTCTTGCAGGTTAAATGAAAAACTGTTTTTT.

About this clonotype: A far larger clone is just one base off, so this is likely a read error. The chain links TRBV6-1 to TRBJ1-5, with D tentatively TRBD1 (5 bases). Trimming removed 3 bases at V and 10 bases at J, with 16 bases between. The CDR3 consists of 14 residues. Germline-derived CDR1 and CDR2 are MNHNS and SASEGT. CDR3 amino acids: CASSESGGTVPQHF. CDR3 in DNA: TGTGCCAGCAGTGAGTCCGGGGGGACCGTTCCCCAGCATTTT.

This clonotype came up a few times. A read error may explain this, as a much larger clone is one base away. The chain joins TRBV3-1 to TRBJ2-5; the D is unclear. The CDR3 consists of 13 residues. Germline V CDR1 and CDR2: LGHDT, YNNKEL (reference sequence). CDR3 sequence reads: CASRAGTEEAQYF. The CDR3 nucleotides read TGTGCCAGTCGGGCCGGAACCGAAGAGGCCCAGTACTTC.

This clonotype ranks as medium-sized (0.01 to 0.1%). This chain joins TRBV11-2 and TRBJ1-2; TRBD1 agrees at 10 bases. CDR1 is SGHAT, CDR2 FQNNGV, per germline. This CDR3 contains 16 residues. The junction had 10 bases not matched to a gene; V was cut back by 1 base and J by 8 bases. This CDR3 reads CASSLGPGQGSYGYTF. CDR3 bases: TGTGCCAGCAGCTTAGGCCCGGGACAGGGGAGTTACGGCTACACCTTC.

This clonotype occurred many times. The rearrangement joins TRBV9 to TRBJ1-1; 7 positions match TRBD1. The CDR3 totals 16 residues. Germline CDR1 is SGDLS and CDR2 is YYNGEE. V gave up 3 bases and J gave up 0 bases; unmatched junction bases: 8. The CDR3 loop is CASSDYRGLMNTEAFF. CDR3 nucleotides: TGTGCCAGCAGCGACTACAGGGGACTTATGAACACTGAAGCTTTCTTT.

The sample holds a few counts of this clonotype. A far larger clone is one nucleotide away, so this likely arose from a read error. The rearrangement links TRBV2 to TRBJ2-7; the D call may be TRBD1 or TRBD2 (5 bases each). Per germline, CDR1 SNHLY and CDR2 FYNNEI. The CDR3 runs 13 residues. Trimming stripped 10 bases from V and 7 bases from J, with 20 bases between. CDR3 nucleotide sequence: TGTGCCAACCGGGACCTCGGGATCGGTGAGCAGTACTTC. Amino acids: CANRDLGIGEQYF. Based on the CDR3 plus reference TRBV2 and TRBJ2-7, the full variable domain is EPEVTQTPSHQVTQMGQEVILRCVPISNHLYFYWYRQILGQKVEFLVSFYNNEISEKSEIFDDQFSVERPDGSNFTLKIRSTKLEDSAMYFCANRDLGIGEQYFGPGTRLTVT.

This chain uses TRBV7-9 with TRBJ2-5; D is uncertain. The CDR3 extends over 14 amino acids. V lost 5 bases and J lost 4, with 14 bases in between. Germline CDR1 and CDR2: SEHNR and FQNEAQ (reference sequence). The CDR3 protein is CASSTEPGRETQYF. The CDR3, as DNA: TGTGCCAGCAGCACTGAACCAGGAAGAGAGACCCAGTACTTC.

In this sample, this clonotype turned up once. The chain recombines TRBV11-2 with TRBJ1-1, with 11 bases lining up with TRBD1. Germline trimming cut 1 base from V and 11 bases from J; bases unmatched to any gene: 0. The V gene's germline CDR1 is SGHAT and CDR2 FQNNGV. The CDR3 runs to 12 residues. This chain's CDR3 is CASSLGDRGAFF. CDR3 nucleotides: TGTGCCAGCAGCTTAGGGGACAGGGGGGCTTTCTTT.

This clonotype has at least ten counts. V is TRBV27 and J is TRBJ2-7; unclear D gene. The ends were cut back, 4 bases at V and 7 bases at J, with 2 bases in the middle. The CDR3 totals 9 residues. Germline V gene lookup returns CDR1 MNHEY and CDR2 SMNVEV (reference sequence). The CDR3 reads CASSSEQYF. The CDR3 DNA follows: TGTGCCAGCAGTTCGGAGCAGTACTTC.

Many counts were recorded for this clonotype. The rearrangement uses TRBV6-5 and TRBJ1-1, with TRBD1 matching 7 bases. The ends lost 4 bases at V and 7 bases at J; junction bases unmatched: 12. Germline V gene lookup returns CDR1 MNHEY and CDR2 SVGAGI. CDR3 size: 15 residues. Here the CDR3 reads CASSSPGGRGVEAFF. The CDR3 DNA reads as TGTGCCAGCAGTTCCCCGGGAGGCAGGGGGGTTGAAGCTTTCTTT.

Points on this clonotype: This may be a read error, as it is one base from a much larger clone. The chain links TRBV5-8 to TRBJ2-7; D is tentatively TRBD1 or TRBD2 (5 bases each). The DNA end is a closer match to TRBJ2-5, so the J assignment may be wrong. There are 14 residues in the CDR3. The V gene's germline CDR1 is SGHTS and CDR2 YDEGEE. In nucleotides, the CDR3 is TGTGCCAGCAGCAGTGAGGGGAACCAAGAGACCCAGTACTTC. Amino acids: CASSSEGNQETQYF.

This clonotype was found a few times. This probably arose from a read error, given a far larger clone one base away. The CDR3 sequence: CASSESLGDTEAFF. The DNA of the CDR3 is TGTGCCAGCAGTGAATCGCTGGGGGACACTGAAGCTTTCTTT. This rearrangement joins TRBV6-2 or TRBV6-3 to TRBJ1-1, with D perhaps TRBD1 (5 bases). This CDR3 spans 14 amino acids. The germline V gene has CDR1 MNHEY and CDR2 SVGEGT. Between the trimmed V and J ends, which lost 5 bases and 3 bases, there was a span of 13 bases.

The chain carries TRBV28 and TRBJ1-2; 7 bases map to TRBD1. The CDR3 contains 14 residues. The trim removed 4 bases at V and 1 base at J, leaving 3 bases unmatched. Germline assignment: CDR1 MDHEN and CDR2 SYDVKM. The CDR3 nucleotides are TGTGCCAGCAGTTCAGGGGGGCGTAACTATGGCTACACCTTC. Amino acid sequence: CASSSGGRNYGYTF.

CDR3 bases: TGTGCCAGCAGCGTAGGGGTAGCGGTACCATCGGATACGCAGTATTTT. Its translation is CASSVGVAVPSDTQYF. This chain links TRBV9 with TRBJ2-3; a possible D gene is TRBD2 (6 bases). V lost 0 bases to trimming and J lost 6 bases, with 17 bases between them. This CDR3 spans 16 amino acids. CDR1 is SGDLS, CDR2 YYNGEE, per germline.

For this clonotype: It differs at one base from a far larger clone, so likely a read error. The chain links TRBV7-9 to TRBJ2-1, with D perhaps TRBD2 (6 bases). Germline-derived CDR1 and CDR2 are SEHNR and FQNEAQ (reference sequence). V was trimmed by 0 bases and J by 14 bases, leaving 11 bases between them. The CDR3 spans 12 residues. The CDR3 nucleotides are TGTGCCAGCAGCTTAGCGCTCGGGGGAAAGTTCTTC. Protein product: CASSLALGGKFF.

At least ten counts were recorded for this clonotype. V and J are TRBV7-2 and TRBJ2-6, with no clear D. Trimming cost V 8 bases and J 2 bases, with 4 bases left between them. The germline V gene encodes CDR1 SGHTA and CDR2 FQGNSA. CDR3 length equals 12 residues. In nucleotides, the CDR3 is TGTGCCAGCGGGACTGGGGCCAACGTCCTGACTTTC. Protein product: CASGTGANVLTF.

As to this clonotype: This sequence is one base from a far larger clone and is likely a read error. The chain uses TRBV6-1 and TRBJ1-2; 7 nucleotides align to TRBD1. The CDR3 runs to 15 residues. The germline V gene encodes CDR1 MNHNS and CDR2 SASEGT. J lost 2 bases, V lost 7 bases, and 10 bases had no gene match. CDR3 in DNA: TGTGCCAGCATTTACACTAGGGGGCTGAACTATGGCTACACCTTC. Its translation is CASIYTRGLNYGYTF.

Worth noting for this clonotype: Sequence at one end of the junction differs from germline and may be a read error. This chain uses TRBV6-1 with TRBJ2-3; weak D call: TRBD1 (6 bases). The germline V gene has CDR1 MNHNS and CDR2 SASEGT. CDR3 length equals 14 residues. The CDR3 loop is CASSPDRWPDTQYF. For the CDR3, the DNA is TGTGCCAGCAGCCCAGACAGGTGGCCAGATACTCAGTATTTT.

The rearrangement links TRBV7-9 to TRBJ2-1; 11 bases fit TRBD2. Per the germline V gene, CDR1 is SEHNR and CDR2 is FQNEAQ (reference sequence). Trimming cost V 5 bases and J 1 base; bases outside gene matches: 10. This CDR3 has 18 amino acids. CDR3 protein: CASSPESRTSGSYNEQFF. In DNA, the CDR3 is TGTGCCAGCAGCCCCGAGAGTCGGACTAGCGGGTCCTACAATGAGCAGTTCTTC.

This clonotype was observed at least ten times. The J gene is TRBJ2-7, the V gene TRBV5-5; unclear D gene. This CDR3 spans 14 amino acids. Germline CDR1 SGHKS, CDR2 YYEKEE (reference sequence). The V gene lost 4 bases and the J gene lost 0 bases, with 11 bases spanning the gap. The DNA for the CDR3 is TGTGCCAGCAGCCCCGGACGGAGCTCCTACGAGCAGTACTTC. This gives the protein CASSPGRSSYEQYF.

The chain combines TRBV28 with TRBJ1-5, with D unclear. The germline CDR1 and CDR2 sequences are MDHEN and SYDVKM. The CDR3 sequence is 14 residues long. Trimming shortened V by 0 bases and J by 6 bases, and 9 bases separated the two germline ends. The CDR3 nucleotides are TGTGCCAGCAGTTTATGGCTCGGCACTCAGCCCCAGCATTTT. This sequence encodes CASSLWLGTQPQHF.

Details on this clonotype: A much larger clone lies one base from this, so it may be a read error. V usage is TRBV12-3 or TRBV12-4 and J usage is TRBJ1-2; no clear D gene. The length of the CDR3 is 13 residues. V was clipped by 7 bases and J by 4 bases, with 13 bases between them. The CDR3 is CASITTTSYGYTF. The CDR3 DNA follows: TGTGCCAGCATTACTACAACTAGCTATGGCTACACCTTC.

This clonotype was recorded many times. The gene calls are TRBV7-3 and TRBJ1-1; weak D call: TRBD1 (6 bases). Trimming left V 6 bases short and J 4 bases short, with 9 bases between. CDR1 SGHTA and CDR2 FQGTGA come from the germline V gene. This CDR3 has 12 amino acids. As DNA, the CDR3 is TGTGCCAGCAGTGAAGGGGGCACTGAAGCTTTCTTT. Translation: CASSEGGTEAFF. The complete variable domain, with remaining parts taken from reference TRBV7-3 and TRBJ1-1, reads GAGVSQTPSNKVTEKGKYVELRCDPISGHTALYWYRQSLGQGPEFLIYFQGTGAADDSGLPNDRFFAVRPEGSVSTLKIQRTERGDSAVYLCASSEGGTEAFFGQGTRLTVV.

This clonotype is labeled medium-sized. The chain couples TRBV19 to TRBJ2-2, with D uncertain. Per the germline V gene, CDR1 is LNHDA and CDR2 is SQIVND (reference sequence). Between the trimmed V and J ends, which lost 3 bases and 0 bases, there was a span of 11 bases. This CDR3 has 16 amino acids. The CDR3 protein is CASSMGWQPNTGELFF. The CDR3 nucleotides read TGTGCCAGTAGTATGGGATGGCAGCCGAACACCGGGGAGCTGTTTTTT. Filled out from reference TRBV19 and TRBJ2-2, the complete variable domain reads DGGITQSPKYLFRKEGQNVTLSCEQNLNHDAMYWYRQDPGQGLRLIYYSQIVNDFQKGDIAEGYSVSREKKESFPLTVTSAQKNPTAFYLCASSMGWQPNTGELFFGEGSRLTVL.

In its sample, this clonotype ranks as medium-sized. The genes are TRBV27 and TRBJ2-7; D is possibly TRBD1 (6 bases). Germline V gives CDR1 MNHEY, CDR2 SMNVEV (reference sequence). The CDR3 totals 12 residues. The V end was cut by 4 bases, the J end by 4 bases, with 8 bases between. The chain's CDR3 is CASSSQGYEQYF. The CDR3 DNA follows: TGTGCCAGCAGTTCCCAGGGGTACGAGCAGTACTTC.

Regarding this clonotype: A single base is all that separates this from a far larger clone, so a read error is likely. The rearrangement links TRBV6-8 to TRBJ2-7; D gene unclear. CDR1 MNHGY and CDR2 SAAAGT come from the germline V gene. CDR3 length: 14 residues. CDR3 region: CASIYSDSRSEQYF. CDR3 in DNA: TGTGCCAGCATTTACTCGGATAGTAGATCCGAGCAGTACTTC.